These 13 T cell receptor beta chains were all obtained from the same sample, sequenced in a study of blood T cell repertoires in COVID-19. TCRdb's table, derived via immunoSEQ multiplex PCR, lists solely in-frame clones and lacks some. Of about 160,000 clones listed, roughly 85% are singletons. Sequencing was performed on peripheral blood. The receptors stem from a man aged 35 to 55 with acute or convalescent COVID-19.

The rearrangement uses TRBV3-1 (or the pseudogene TRBV3-2) and TRBJ2-2; unclear D gene. CDR1 LGHDT and CDR2 YNNKEL come from the germline V gene (reference sequence). The CDR3 runs to 17 residues. Trimming pared 4 bases from V and 4 bases from J, leaving 19 bases between. CDR3 nucleotides: TGTGCCAGCAGCCCACGCACCTCGACACGCGCCACCGGGGAGCTGTTTTTT. This translates into CASSPRTSTRATGELFF.

The V gene is TRBV30, the J gene TRBJ1-4, with D uncertain. CDR3 length equals 16 residues. The V gene lost 2 bases and the J gene lost 0 bases, with 13 bases spanning the gap. The germline CDR1 and CDR2 sequences are GTSNPN and SVGIG (reference sequence). Written as DNA, the CDR3 is TGTGCCTGGAGTCCTCAACTGAGCTCAACTAATGAAAAACTGTTTTTT. It codes for CAWSPQLSSTNEKLFF.

This clone was counted a few times. This chain connects TRBV10-3 to TRBJ2-7; TRBD1 agrees at 8 bases. After removal of 11 bases from V and 6 bases from J, the junction contained 6 bases not matched to a gene. This CDR3 spans 11 amino acids. CDR1 and CDR2 (germline): ENHRY, SYGVKD. Here the CDR3 reads CALGQGPEQYF. CDR3 DNA sequence: TGTGCCTTAGGACAGGGACCCGAGCAGTACTTC.

This chain joins TRBV5-5 and TRBJ2-3, with TRBD2 identical over 7 bases. The CDR3 sequence is 13 residues long. Germline-derived CDR1 and CDR2 are SGHKS and YYEKEE (reference sequence). V was clipped by 7 bases and J by 1 base; unmatched bases: 3. The CDR3 loop is CASGAGGTDTQYF. The DNA for the CDR3 is TGTGCCAGCGGGGCGGGGGGCACAGATACGCAGTATTTT.

About this clone itself: This sample includes further DNA sequences coding for the same CDR3. J is TRBJ2-3 and V is TRBV6-6; TRBD1 aligns across 7 bases. In germline, CDR1 is MNHNY, CDR2 SVGAGI (reference sequence). The ends lost 2 bases at V and 1 base at J; junction bases unmatched: 0. The CDR3 consists of 14 residues. CDR3 protein: CASSYGQGTDTQYF. Written as DNA, the CDR3 is TGTGCCAGCAGTTACGGACAGGGCACAGATACGCAGTATTTT.

Only one count was recorded for this clone. The V and J genes are TRBV7-8 and TRBJ1-1; TRBD1 matches at 10 bases. Germline V lookup: CDR1 SGHVS, CDR2 FQNEAQ. This CDR3 is 14 amino acids long. Germline trimming cut 5 bases from V and 6 bases from J; bases unmatched to any gene: 6. The CDR3 protein is CASSPRDRGPEAFF. The DNA for the CDR3 is TGTGCCAGCAGCCCCCGGGACAGGGGCCCTGAAGCTTTCTTT.

The chain combines TRBV3-1 (or the pseudogene TRBV3-2) with TRBJ2-2; D may be TRBD2 (6 bases). V was trimmed by 6 bases and J by 2 bases, leaving 10 bases between them. CDR1 and CDR2 (germline): LGHDT, YNNKEL (reference sequence). This CDR3 spans 14 amino acids. The CDR3 DNA reads as TGTGCCAGCAGTACTAGCCTAAACACCGGGGAGCTGTTTTTT. Protein product: CASSTSLNTGELFF.

This chain joins TRBV7-2 and TRBJ1-6, with D unresolved. The CDR3 is 16 amino acids. Germline V gene lookup returns CDR1 SGHTA and CDR2 FQGNSA. V lost 3 bases and J 0 bases, leaving 9 bases between the germline ends. Written as DNA, the CDR3 is TGTGCCAGCAGCTTGGCGTGGAGCTCCTATAATTCACCCCTCCACTTT. This translates into CASSLAWSSYNSPLHF.

The CDR3 region has the DNA TGTGCCTGGAATAGCGGGGGAAAGCTCGACAATGAGCAGTTCTTC. It yields the protein CAWNSGGKLDNEQFF. The chain combines TRBV30 with TRBJ2-1; 9 bases are shared with TRBD2. Germline V gene data show CDR1 as GTSNPN and CDR2 as SVGIG (reference sequence). V dropped 4 bases and J dropped 5; count of bases not matched to a gene: 9. This CDR3 has 15 amino acids.

J is TRBJ2-3 and V is TRBV5-1; D is perhaps TRBD2 (7 bases). The CDR3 sequence is 14 residues long. The V gene's germline CDR1 is SGHRS and CDR2 YFSETQ. V lost 7 bases, J lost 7 bases, and 19 bases lay in between. This chain's CDR3 is CASSWEGGENTQYF. CDR3 coding DNA: TGCGCCAGCTCCTGGGAAGGGGGGGAAAATACGCAGTATTTT.

The chain uses TRBV10-3 and TRBJ2-2; D remains unclear. Trimming took 6 bases from V and 1 from J, leaving 9 bases between them. The CDR3 runs 14 residues. Looked up from germline, CDR1 is ENHRY and CDR2 is SYGVKD. The CDR3 DNA sequence: TGTGCCATCAGCAAGGAGCTGAACACCGGGGAGCTGTTTTTT. As protein: CAISKELNTGELFF.

This sequence joins TRBV10-3 and TRBJ2-7; tentative D call: TRBD1 (5 bases). V dropped 2 bases and J dropped 6 bases, with 5 bases sitting between them. This CDR3 comprises 11 residues. Germline assignment: CDR1 ENHRY and CDR2 SYGVKD. The CDR3 reads CAISEGAEQYF. CDR3 nucleotides: TGTGCCATCAGTGAGGGGGCCGAGCAGTACTTC.

The rearrangement links TRBV6-2 or TRBV6-3 to TRBJ2-2; 14 bases are a match to TRBD2. V was clipped by 0 bases and J by 3 bases; unmatched bases: 0. Germline lookup yields CDR1 MNHEY and CDR2 SVGEGT. The CDR3 runs 17 residues. The CDR3 reads CASSYSGLAGDTGELFF. The DNA for the CDR3 is TGTGCCAGCAGTTACTCGGGACTAGCGGGGGACACCGGGGAGCTGTTTTTT.